This T cell receptor beta chain was recovered during a study of response to subunit inactivated influenza vaccine. In its sample, this clonotype was seen many times. TCRdb processed the RT-PCR reads anew with MiXCR; each CDR3 protein has one entry. The table lists under 550,000 distinct CDR3 sequences, around 7.7% of them singletons. The CDR3 totals 10 residues. Germline V CDR1 and CDR2: DFQATT, SNEGSKA (reference sequence). V lost 3 bases and J lost 7, with 4 bases in between. The source material was PBMCs from blood, sampled about 23 months after vaccination. This sequence originates from a man between 50 and 75 years old who received an inactivated influenza vaccine. This rearrangement joins TRBV20-1 to TRBJ2-1, with unresolved D. The CDR3: CSARENEQFF. In nucleotides, the CDR3 is TGCAGTGCTAGGGAAAATGAGCAGTTCTTC.